This T cell receptor beta chain derives from a study of patients and donors after allogeneic stem cell transplantation. TCRdb re-analysed the RT-PCR reads in MiXCR, keeping a single row per CDR3 protein. The data contain about 74,000 distinct CDR3 sequences, around 27% of them singletons. Germline loops: CDR1 SGHRS, CDR2 YFSETQ. The germline V and J ends were trimmed by 0 bases and 0 bases, with 7 bases remaining between them. The CDR3 extends over 15 amino acids. This clonotype was observed a handful of times. The J gene is TRBJ1-5, the V gene TRBV5-1; D is undetermined. The sequence came from a human donor who was either an allogeneic HSCT recipient or a stem cell or donor lymphocyte infusion donor (not recorded which). It is not recorded whose cells these are; they may come from a transplant donor. Material for sequencing was blood, either unsorted or a sorted T cell fraction (not recorded which). Written as DNA, the CDR3 is TGCGCCAGCAGCTTGGAGGGTTATAGCAATCAGCCCCAGCATTTT. This codes for CASSLEGYSNQPQHF.